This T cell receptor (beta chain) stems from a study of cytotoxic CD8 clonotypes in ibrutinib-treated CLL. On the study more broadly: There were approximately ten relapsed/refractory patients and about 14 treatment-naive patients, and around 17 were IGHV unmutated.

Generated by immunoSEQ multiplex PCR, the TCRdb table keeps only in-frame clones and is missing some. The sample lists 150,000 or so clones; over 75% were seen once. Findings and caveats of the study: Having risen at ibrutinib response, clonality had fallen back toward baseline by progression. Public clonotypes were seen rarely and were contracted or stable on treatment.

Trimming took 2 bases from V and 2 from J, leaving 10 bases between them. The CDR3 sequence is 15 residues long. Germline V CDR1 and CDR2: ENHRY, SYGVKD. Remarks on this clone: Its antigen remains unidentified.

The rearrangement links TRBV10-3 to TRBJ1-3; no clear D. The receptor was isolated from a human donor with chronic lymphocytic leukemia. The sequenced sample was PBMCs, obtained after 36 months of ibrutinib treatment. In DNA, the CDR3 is TGTGCCATCAGTGAGAGGGAGTTCACTGGAAACACCATATATTTT. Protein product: CAISEREFTGNTIYF.